This T cell receptor (beta chain) was obtained from a study of blood T cell repertoires in COVID-19. Across the whole study: PBMCs, B-cell-depleted T cells, or T cells were the source of the cDNA or gDNA that made up the material.

Methods used by the authors: Reference gene primers were amplified, and this amplification served to estimate nucleated cell counts. Repertoires were generated with immunoSEQ multiplex PCR, while TCRdb's copy carries only in-frame clones and drops some. V, J and clone size were drawn from that table, and D and trimming were deduced from the DNA. The sample contains about 210,000 clones, roughly four fifths of which appear only once. Germline V gene lookup returns CDR1 LNHDA and CDR2 SQIVND (reference sequence). Losses at the gene ends were 6 bases for V and 7 bases for J; bases not matched to a gene: 2. This CDR3 has 12 amino acids.

The gene calls are TRBV19 and TRBJ2-1, with TRBD1 matching over 8 bases. Material: peripheral blood. The receptor's source is a woman aged 45-65 years with active or convalescent COVID-19. CDR3 DNA: TGTGCCAGTAGACAGGGGGAGAATGAGCAGTTCTTC. This gives the protein CASRQGENEQFF.